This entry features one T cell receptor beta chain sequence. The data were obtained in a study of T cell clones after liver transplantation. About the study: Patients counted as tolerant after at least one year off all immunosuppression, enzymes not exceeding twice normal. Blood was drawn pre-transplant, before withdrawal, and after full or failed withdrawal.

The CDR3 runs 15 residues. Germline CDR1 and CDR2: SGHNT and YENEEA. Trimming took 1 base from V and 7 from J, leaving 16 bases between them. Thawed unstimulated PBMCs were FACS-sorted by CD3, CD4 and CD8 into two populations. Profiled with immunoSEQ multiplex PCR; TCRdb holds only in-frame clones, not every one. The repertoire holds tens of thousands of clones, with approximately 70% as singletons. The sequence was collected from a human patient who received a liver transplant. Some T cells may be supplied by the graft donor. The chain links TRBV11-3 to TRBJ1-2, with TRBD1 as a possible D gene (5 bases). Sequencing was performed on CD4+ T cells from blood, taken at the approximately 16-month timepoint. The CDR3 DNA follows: TGTGCCAGCAGCTTAGGCCCTGGCAGGGATGGTGGCTACACCTTC. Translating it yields CASSLGPGRDGGYTF.